A single sample gave rise to the 10 T cell receptor beta chains below, sequenced in a study of cytomegalovirus exposure and HLA in healthy donors. With 60 Vbeta and 13 Jbeta primers, the PCR was carried out. Repertoires were generated with immunoSEQ multiplex PCR, while TCRdb's copy carries only in-frame clones and drops some. The sample records approximately 180,000 clones, around 80% being singletons. Sequences were obtained from PBMCs. Receptor source: a woman aged 30 to 39 in good health and CMV-seropositive.

The CDR3 coding sequence is TGTGCCAGCAGCTCTCAGGGTCAGCCCCAGCATTTT. Protein: CASSSQGQPQHF. The chain recombines TRBV7-9 with TRBJ1-5; D possibly corresponds to TRBD1 (5 bases). Trimming removed 4 bases from V and 6 bases from J, with 7 bases in between. The germline gives CDR1 SEHNR, CDR2 FQNEAQ (reference sequence). The CDR3 is made up of 12 amino acids.

Here the CDR3 DNA reads TGTGCCAGCAGCTACGACACGAACACTGAAGCTTTCTTT. It is translated as CASSYDTNTEAFF. The rearrangement joins TRBV7-9 to TRBJ1-1; D gene uncertain. This CDR3 has 13 residues. CDR1 and CDR2 (germline): SEHNR, FQNEAQ (reference sequence). The V end lost 4 bases, the J end lost 1 base, and 7 bases lay between the germline ends.

The chain couples TRBV28 to TRBJ2-1; 7 nucleotides match TRBD1. V was clipped by 3 bases and J by 9 bases; unmatched bases: 14. Germline CDR1 MDHEN, CDR2 SYDVKM. The length of the CDR3 is 16 residues. The CDR3 loop reads CASSLYPRDRLSEQFF. The CDR3 DNA follows: TGTGCCAGCAGTTTGTACCCGAGGGACAGACTCAGTGAGCAGTTCTTC. Supplemented by reference TRBV28 and TRBJ2-1, the full variable domain reads DVKVTQSSRYLVKRTGEKVFLECVQDMDHENMFWYRQDPGLGLRLIYFSYDVKMKEKGDIPEGYSVSREKKERFSLILESASTNQTSMYLCASSLYPRDRLSEQFFGPGTRLTVL.

The chain joins TRBV15 to TRBJ1-5, with 7 bases aligning to TRBD1. Germline trimming cut 3 bases from V and 2 bases from J; bases unmatched to any gene: 4. Per the germline V gene, CDR1 is LNHNV and CDR2 is YYDKDF (reference sequence). The CDR3 consists of 15 residues. CDR3 coding DNA: TGTGCCACCAGCAGGCGAGACAGGGGCAATCAGCCCCAGCATTTT. Translating gives CATSRRDRGNQPQHF. The full variable domain, in which reference TRBV15 and TRBJ1-5 provide the parts outside the CDR3, is DAMVIQNPRYQVTQFGKPVTLSCSQTLNHNVMYWYQQKSSQAPKLLFHYYDKDFNNEADTPDNFQSRRPNTSFCFLDIRSPGLGDTAMYLCATSRRDRGNQPQHFGDGTRLSIL.

The rearrangement uses TRBV11-2 and TRBJ2-3; D perhaps matches TRBD1 (6 bases). CDR1 is SGHAT and CDR2 is FQNNGV in the germline V gene. V lost 2 bases and J 0 bases, leaving 9 bases between the germline ends. The CDR3 loop spans 15 amino acids. The CDR3: CASSLMGQSTDTQYF. The CDR3 coding sequence is TGTGCCAGCAGCTTAATGGGACAAAGCACAGATACGCAGTATTTT.

The V call is TRBV19, the J call TRBJ2-7; no clear D gene. Germline CDR1 LNHDA, CDR2 SQIVND (reference sequence). V lost 6 bases, J lost 0 bases, and 15 bases lay in between. This CDR3 contains 15 residues. The CDR3 spells CASSRTKTGSYEQYF. The DNA for the CDR3 is TGTGCCAGTAGCCGTACTAAAACGGGCTCCTACGAGCAGTACTTC.

This clone was detected only once. The J gene is TRBJ2-1, the V gene TRBV30; 7 bases match TRBD2. There are 14 residues in the CDR3. Germline trimming cut 2 bases from V and 5 bases from J; bases unmatched to any gene: 6. CDR1 is GTSNPN and CDR2 is SVGIG in the germline V gene (reference sequence). DNA of the CDR3: TGTGCCTGGAGTTCGGGGGGAGGGAACAATGAGCAGTTCTTC. This codes for CAWSSGGGNNEQFF.

This chain uses TRBV4-2 with TRBJ2-7; D ambiguous. CDR3 size: 20 residues. The V end was cut by 4 bases, the J end by 0 bases, with 28 bases between. Germline-derived CDR1 and CDR2 are LGHNA and YNFKEQ. The CDR3 DNA reads as TGTGCCAGCAGCCGAAACAACCCCGGAGCAGCAGATTTAAGCTCCTACGAGCAGTACTTC. Its protein is CASSRNNPGAADLSSYEQYF.

The chain has TRBV30 and TRBJ1-4; weak D call: TRBD1 (5 bases). Per the germline V gene, CDR1 is GTSNPN and CDR2 is SVGIG (reference sequence). This CDR3 contains 12 residues. The ends were cut back, 4 bases at V and 6 bases at J, with 9 bases in the middle. The CDR3 DNA sequence: TGTGCCTGGACCGACAGTTATGAAAAACTGTTTTTT. As protein: CAWTDSYEKLFF.

The rearrangement links TRBV28 to TRBJ1-5; possibly TRBD1 for D (6 bases). V was shortened by 6 bases and J by 0 bases, with 15 bases between the two germline ends. This CDR3 is 16 amino acids long. Germline-derived CDR1 and CDR2 are MDHEN and SYDVKM. CDR3 coding DNA: TGTGCCAGCAGACCCTCCGACAGGTTTAGCAATCAGCCCCAGCATTTT. The encoded protein is CASRPSDRFSNQPQHF.